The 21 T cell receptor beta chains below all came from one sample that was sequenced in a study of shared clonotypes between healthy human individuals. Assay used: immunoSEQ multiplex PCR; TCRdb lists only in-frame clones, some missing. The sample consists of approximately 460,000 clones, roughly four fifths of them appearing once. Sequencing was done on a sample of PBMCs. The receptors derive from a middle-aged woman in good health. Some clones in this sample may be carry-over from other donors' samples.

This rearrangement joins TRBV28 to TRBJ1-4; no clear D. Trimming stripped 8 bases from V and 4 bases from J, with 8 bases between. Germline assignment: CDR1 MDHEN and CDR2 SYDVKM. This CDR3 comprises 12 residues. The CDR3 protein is CASRTGNEKLFF. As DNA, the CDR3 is TGTGCCAGCCGAACGGGTAATGAAAAACTGTTTTTT.

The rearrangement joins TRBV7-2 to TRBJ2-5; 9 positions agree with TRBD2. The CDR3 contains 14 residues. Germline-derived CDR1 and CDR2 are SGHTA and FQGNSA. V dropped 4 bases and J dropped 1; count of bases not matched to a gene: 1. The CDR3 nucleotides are TGTGCCAGCAGCTCACTAGCGGGCCAAGAGACCCAGTACTTC. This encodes CASSSLAGQETQYF.

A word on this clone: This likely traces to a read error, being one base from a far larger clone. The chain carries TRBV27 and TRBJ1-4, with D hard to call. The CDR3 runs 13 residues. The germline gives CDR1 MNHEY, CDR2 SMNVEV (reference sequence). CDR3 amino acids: CASSSGLGEKLSF. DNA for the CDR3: TGTGCCAGCAGTTCCGGGCTGGGTGAAAAACTGTCTTTT.

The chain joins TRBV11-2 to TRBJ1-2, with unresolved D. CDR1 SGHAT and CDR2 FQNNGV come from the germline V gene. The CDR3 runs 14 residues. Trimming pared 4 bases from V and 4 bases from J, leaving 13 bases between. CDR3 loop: CASSSPRSLYGYTF. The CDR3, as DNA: TGTGCCAGCAGCTCCCCCCGGAGCCTCTATGGCTACACCTTC.

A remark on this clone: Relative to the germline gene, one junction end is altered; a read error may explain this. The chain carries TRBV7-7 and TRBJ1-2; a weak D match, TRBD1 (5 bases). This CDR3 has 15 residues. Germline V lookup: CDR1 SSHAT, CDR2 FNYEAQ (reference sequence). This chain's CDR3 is CASSQGISRVYGYTF. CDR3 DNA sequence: TGTGCTAGCAGCCAGGGAATAAGTCGGGTCTATGGCTACACCTTC.

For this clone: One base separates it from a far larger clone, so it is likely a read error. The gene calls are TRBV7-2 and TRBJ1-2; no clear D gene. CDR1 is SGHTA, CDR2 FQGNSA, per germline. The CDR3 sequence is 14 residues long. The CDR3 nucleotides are TGTGCCAGCGGCTTAGATCGGGGTAACTATGGCTACACCTTC. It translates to CASGLDRGNYGYTF.

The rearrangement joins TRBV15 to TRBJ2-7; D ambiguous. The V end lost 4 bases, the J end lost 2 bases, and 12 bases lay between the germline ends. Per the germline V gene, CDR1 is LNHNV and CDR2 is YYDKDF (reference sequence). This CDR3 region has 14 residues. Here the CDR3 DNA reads TGTGCCACCAGCACCGAAAGGTCGGCCTACGAGCAGTACTTC. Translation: CATSTERSAYEQYF.

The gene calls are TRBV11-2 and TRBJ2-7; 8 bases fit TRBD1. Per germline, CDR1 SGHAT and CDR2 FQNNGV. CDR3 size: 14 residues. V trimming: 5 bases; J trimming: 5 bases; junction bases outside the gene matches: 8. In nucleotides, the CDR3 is TGTGCCAGCAGCCCGAGACAGGGGTTCAACGAGCAGTACTTC. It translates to CASSPRQGFNEQYF.

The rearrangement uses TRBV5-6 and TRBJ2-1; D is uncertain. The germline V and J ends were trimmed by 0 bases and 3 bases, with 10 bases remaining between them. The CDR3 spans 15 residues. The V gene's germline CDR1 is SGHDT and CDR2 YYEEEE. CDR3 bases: TGTGCCAGCAGCTTGGGTTCACTAAACTACAATGAGCAGTTCTTC. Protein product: CASSLGSLNYNEQFF.

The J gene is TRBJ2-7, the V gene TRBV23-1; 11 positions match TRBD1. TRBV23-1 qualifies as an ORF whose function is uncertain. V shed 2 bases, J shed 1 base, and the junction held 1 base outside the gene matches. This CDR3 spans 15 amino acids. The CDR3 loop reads CASSQGQGASYEQYF. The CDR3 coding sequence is TGCGCCAGCAGTCAAGGACAGGGGGCTTCCTACGAGCAGTACTTC.

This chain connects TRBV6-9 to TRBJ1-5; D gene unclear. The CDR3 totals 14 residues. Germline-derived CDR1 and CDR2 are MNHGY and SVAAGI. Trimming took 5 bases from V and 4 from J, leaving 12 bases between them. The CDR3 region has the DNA TGTGCCAGCAGTGAATATACGGGGAATCAGCCCCAGCATTTT. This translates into CASSEYTGNQPQHF.

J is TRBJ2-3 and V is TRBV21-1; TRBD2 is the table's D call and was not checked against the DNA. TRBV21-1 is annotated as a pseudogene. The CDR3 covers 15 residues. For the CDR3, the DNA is TGTGCCAGCAGCAAAGCAGCGAGGGTTGGAGATACGCAGTATTTT. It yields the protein CASSKAARVGDTQYF.

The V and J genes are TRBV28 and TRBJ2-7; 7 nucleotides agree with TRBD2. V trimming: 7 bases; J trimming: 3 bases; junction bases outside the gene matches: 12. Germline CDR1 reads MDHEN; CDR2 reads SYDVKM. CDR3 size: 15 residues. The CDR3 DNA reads TGTGCCAGCAACCCAGGGAGCGGGAAGGGCTACGAGCAGTACTTC. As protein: CASNPGSGKGYEQYF.

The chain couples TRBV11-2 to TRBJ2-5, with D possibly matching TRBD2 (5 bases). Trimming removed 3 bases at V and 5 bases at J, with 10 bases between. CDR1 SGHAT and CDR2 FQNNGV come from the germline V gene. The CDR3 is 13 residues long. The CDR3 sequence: CASSFGVQETQYF. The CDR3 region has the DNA TGTGCCAGCAGCTTCGGGGTACAGGAGACCCAGTACTTC.

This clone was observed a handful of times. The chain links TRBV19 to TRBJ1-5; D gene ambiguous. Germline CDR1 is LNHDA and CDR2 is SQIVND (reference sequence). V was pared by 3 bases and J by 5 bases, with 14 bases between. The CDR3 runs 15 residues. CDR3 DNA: TGTGCCAGTAGTATGGGCGCCGGGATGGATCAGCCCCAGCATTTT. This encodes CASSMGAGMDQPQHF.

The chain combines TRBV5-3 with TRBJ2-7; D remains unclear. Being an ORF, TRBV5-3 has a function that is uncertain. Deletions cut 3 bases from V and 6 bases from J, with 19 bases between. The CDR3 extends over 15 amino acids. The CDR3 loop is CARSCHSPSSVEQYF. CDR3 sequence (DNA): TGTGCCAGAAGCTGTCACAGTCCGAGCAGTGTCGAGCAGTACTTC.

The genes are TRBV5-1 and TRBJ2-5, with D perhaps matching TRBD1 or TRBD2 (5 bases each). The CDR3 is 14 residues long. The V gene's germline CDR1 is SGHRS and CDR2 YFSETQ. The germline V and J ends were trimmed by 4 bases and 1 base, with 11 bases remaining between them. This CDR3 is CASSRGPAQETQYF. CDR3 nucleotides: TGCGCCAGCAGCCGGGGACCAGCCCAAGAGACCCAGTACTTC. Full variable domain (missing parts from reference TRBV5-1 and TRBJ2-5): KAGVTQTPRYLIKTRGQQVTLSCSPISGHRSVSWYQQTPGQGLQFLFEYFSETQRNKGNFPGRFSGRQFSNSRSEMNVSTLELGDSALYLCASSRGPAQETQYFGPGTRLLVL.

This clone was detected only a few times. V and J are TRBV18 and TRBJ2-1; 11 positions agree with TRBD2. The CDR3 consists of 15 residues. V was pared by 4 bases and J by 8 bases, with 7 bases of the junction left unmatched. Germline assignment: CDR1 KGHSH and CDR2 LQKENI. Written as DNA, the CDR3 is TGTGCCAGCTCACAGAGACTAGCGGGGCGGGATGAGCAGTTCTTC. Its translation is CASSQRLAGRDEQFF.

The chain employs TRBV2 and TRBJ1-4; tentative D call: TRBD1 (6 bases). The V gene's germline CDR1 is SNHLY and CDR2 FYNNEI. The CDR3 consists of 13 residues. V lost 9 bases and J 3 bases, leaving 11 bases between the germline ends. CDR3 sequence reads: CASARTANEKLFF. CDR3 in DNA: TGTGCCAGTGCCCGGACAGCTAATGAAAAACTGTTTTTT.

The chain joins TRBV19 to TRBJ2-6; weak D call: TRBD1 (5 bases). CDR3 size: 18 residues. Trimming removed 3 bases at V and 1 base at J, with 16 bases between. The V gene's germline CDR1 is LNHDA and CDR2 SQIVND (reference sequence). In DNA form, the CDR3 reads TGTGCCAGTAGTATCATTAAATTAGACAGATCTGGGGCCAACGTCCTGACTTTC. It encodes CASSIIKLDRSGANVLTF.

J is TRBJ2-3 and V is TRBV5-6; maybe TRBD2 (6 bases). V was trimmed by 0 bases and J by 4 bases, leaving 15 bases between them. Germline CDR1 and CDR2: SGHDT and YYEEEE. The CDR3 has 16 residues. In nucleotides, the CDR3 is TGTGCCAGCAGCTTGGTTTCGGGAGATGGGGCAGATACGCAGTATTTT. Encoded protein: CASSLVSGDGADTQYF.